This passage covers 2 T cell receptor beta chains from one sample sequenced in a study of control samples from healthy donors and cancer patients. Sequencing used immunoSEQ multiplex PCR; TCRdb keeps in-frame clones, though not all of them. The sample holds 100,000 to 150,000 clones, approximately 91% seen once. The sample was blood. The origin of the receptors is a man aged 50-59 years in good health.

The chain is built from TRBV6-5 and TRBJ2-7; no clear D gene. The CDR3 runs to 12 residues. Looked up from germline, CDR1 is MNHEY and CDR2 is SVGAGI. V shed 7 bases and J shed 2 bases, with 9 bases lying between them. The CDR3 sequence is CASTDLTYEQYF. CDR3 in DNA: TGTGCCAGCACGGACCTCACCTACGAGCAGTACTTC.

The chain combines TRBV9 with TRBJ2-3; D possibly corresponds to TRBD1 (6 bases). Germline V lookup: CDR1 SGDLS, CDR2 YYNGEE. The CDR3 has 16 residues. The ends were cut back, 0 bases at V and 2 bases at J, with 13 bases in the middle. CDR3 protein: CASSVGAQGPTDTQYF. CDR3 nucleotide sequence: TGTGCCAGCAGCGTAGGAGCCCAGGGGCCCACAGATACGCAGTATTTT.